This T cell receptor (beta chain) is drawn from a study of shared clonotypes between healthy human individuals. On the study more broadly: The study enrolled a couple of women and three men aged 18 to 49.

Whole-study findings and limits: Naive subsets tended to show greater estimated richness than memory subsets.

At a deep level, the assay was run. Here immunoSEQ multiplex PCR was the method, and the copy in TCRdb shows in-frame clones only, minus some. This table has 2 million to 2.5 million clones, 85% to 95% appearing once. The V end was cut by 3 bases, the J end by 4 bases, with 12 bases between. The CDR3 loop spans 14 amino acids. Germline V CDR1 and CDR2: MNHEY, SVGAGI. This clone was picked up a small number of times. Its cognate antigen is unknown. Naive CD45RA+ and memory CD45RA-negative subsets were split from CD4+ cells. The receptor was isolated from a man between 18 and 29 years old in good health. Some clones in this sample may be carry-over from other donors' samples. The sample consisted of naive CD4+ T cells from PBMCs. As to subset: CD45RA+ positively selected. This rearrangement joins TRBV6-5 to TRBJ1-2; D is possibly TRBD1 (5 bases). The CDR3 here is CASSYRDGLYGYTF. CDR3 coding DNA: TGTGCCAGCAGTTATCGGGACGGCCTCTATGGCTACACCTTC.